This is a list of T cell receptor beta chains from one sample in a study of blood T cell repertoires in COVID-19. Sequencing used immunoSEQ multiplex PCR; TCRdb keeps in-frame clones, though not all of them. The data show about 480,000 clones, approximately 87% seen once. Sequencing was done on a sample of PBMCs or T cells enriched from blood (not recorded which). The receptors derive from a woman aged 40 to 55 who had recovered from COVID-19. CDR3s include the opening cysteine and the closing phenylalanine or tryptophan. A D gene is named only where the DNA matches it firmly. Expanded clones get a size class; other rows say once, few or many, or leave the size out.

TRBJ2-7 | - | - | TRBV24-1 | CATKLSCPHSGPSYEQYF | TGTGCCACCAAGCTTAGTTGTCCCCATAGCGGCCCCTCCTACGAGCAGTACTTC
TRBJ1-1 | - | TRBD1 | TRBV6-2/TRBV6-3 | CASSRTGGAFEAFF | TGTGCCAGCAGCCGGACAGGCGGGGCCTTTGAAGCTTTCTTT
TRBJ2-1 | - | TRBD2 | TRBV4-3 | CASSQGSGTSGSIYEQFF | TGCGCCAGCAGCCAAGGAAGTGGGACTAGCGGGAGTATCTATGAGCAGTTCTTC
TRBJ2-7 | few | TRBD1 | TRBV5-4 | CASTARDRGPYEQYF | TGTGCCAGCACCGCCCGAGACAGGGGCCCCTACGAGCAGTACTTC
TRBJ2-7 | - | TRBD1 | TRBV24-1 | CATSDSRTGTYEQYF | TGTGCCACCAGTGACAGCCGGACAGGGACCTACGAGCAGTACTTC
TRBJ1-2 | once | - | TRBV5-1 | CASSLSDSGYTF | TGCGCCAGCAGCTTGAGTGACAGCGGCTACACCTTC
TRBJ1-3 | - | TRBD1 | TRBV5-1 | CASSRRQGAGNTIYF | TGCGCCAGCAGCAGAAGACAGGGCGCTGGAAACACCATATATTTT
TRBJ1-2 | - | - | TRBV15 | CATSRGMVGADYGYTF | TGTGCCACCAGCAGAGGGATGGTGGGGGCGGACTATGGCTACACCTTC
TRBJ1-2 | - | TRBD1 | TRBV27 | CASSFRDRVGYGYTF | TGTGCCAGCAGTTTTCGGGACAGGGTAGGCTATGGCTACACCTTC
TRBJ2-2 | once | - | TRBV4-1 | CASRGNTGELFF | TGCGCCAGCCGGGGGAACACCGGGGAGCTGTTTTTT